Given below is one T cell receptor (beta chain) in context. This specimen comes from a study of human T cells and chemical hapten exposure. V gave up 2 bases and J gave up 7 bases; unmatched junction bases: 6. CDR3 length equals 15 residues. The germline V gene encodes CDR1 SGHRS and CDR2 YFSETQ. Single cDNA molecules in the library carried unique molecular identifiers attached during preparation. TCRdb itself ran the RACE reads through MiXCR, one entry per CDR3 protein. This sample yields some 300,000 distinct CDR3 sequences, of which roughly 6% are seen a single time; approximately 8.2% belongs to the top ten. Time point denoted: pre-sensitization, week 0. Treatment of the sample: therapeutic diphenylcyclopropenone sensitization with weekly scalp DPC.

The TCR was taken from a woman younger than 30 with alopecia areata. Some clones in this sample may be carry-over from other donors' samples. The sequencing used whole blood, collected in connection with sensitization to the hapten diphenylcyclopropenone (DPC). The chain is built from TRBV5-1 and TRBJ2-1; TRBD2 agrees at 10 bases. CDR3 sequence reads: CASSLSGGAVNEQFF. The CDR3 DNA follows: TGCGCCAGCAGCTTAAGCGGGGGGGCCGTGAATGAGCAGTTCTTC.